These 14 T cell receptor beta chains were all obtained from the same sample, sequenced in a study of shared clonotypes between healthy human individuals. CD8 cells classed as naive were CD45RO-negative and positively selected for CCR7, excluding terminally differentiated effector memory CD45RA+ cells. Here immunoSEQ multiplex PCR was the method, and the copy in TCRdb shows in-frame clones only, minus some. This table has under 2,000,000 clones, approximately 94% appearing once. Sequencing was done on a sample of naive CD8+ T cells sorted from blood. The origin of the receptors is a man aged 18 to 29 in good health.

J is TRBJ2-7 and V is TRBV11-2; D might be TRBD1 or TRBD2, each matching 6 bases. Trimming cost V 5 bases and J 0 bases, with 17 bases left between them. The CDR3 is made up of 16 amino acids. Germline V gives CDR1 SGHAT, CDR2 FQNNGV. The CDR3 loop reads CASSGWGAGSSYEQYF. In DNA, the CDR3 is TGTGCCAGCAGCGGGTGGGGGGCAGGTAGCTCCTACGAGCAGTACTTC.

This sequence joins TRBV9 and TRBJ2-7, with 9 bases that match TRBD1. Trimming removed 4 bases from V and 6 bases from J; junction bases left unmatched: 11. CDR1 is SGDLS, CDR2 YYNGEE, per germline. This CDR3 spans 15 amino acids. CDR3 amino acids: CASSPGTGKGFEQYF. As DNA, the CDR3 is TGTGCCAGCAGCCCAGGGACAGGGAAGGGGTTCGAGCAGTACTTC. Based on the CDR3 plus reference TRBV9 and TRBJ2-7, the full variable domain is DSGVTQTPKHLITATGQRVTLRCSPRSGDLSVYWYQQSLDQGLQFLIQYYNGEERAKGNILERFSAQQFPDLHSELNLSSLELGDSALYFCASSPGTGKGFEQYFGPGTRLTVT.

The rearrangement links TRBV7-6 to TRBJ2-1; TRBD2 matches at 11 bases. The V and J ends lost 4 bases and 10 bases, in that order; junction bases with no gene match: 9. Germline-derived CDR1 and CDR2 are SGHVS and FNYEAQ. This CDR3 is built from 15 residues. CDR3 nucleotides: TGTGCCAGCAGCTACTTAGCGGGGGGGGATTTAGAGCAGTTCTTC. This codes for CASSYLAGGDLEQFF.

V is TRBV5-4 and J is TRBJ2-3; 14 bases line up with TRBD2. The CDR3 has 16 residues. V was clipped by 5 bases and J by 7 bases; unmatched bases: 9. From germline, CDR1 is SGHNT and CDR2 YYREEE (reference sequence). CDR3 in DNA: TGTGCCAGCAGGGTTAAAGGGACTAGCGGGAGTAATACGCAGTATTTT. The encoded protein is CASRVKGTSGSNTQYF. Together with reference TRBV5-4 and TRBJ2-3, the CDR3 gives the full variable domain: ETGVTQSPTHLIKTRGQQVTLRCSSQSGHNTVSWYQQALGQGPQFIFQYYREEENGRGNFPPRFSGLQFPNYSSELNVNALELDDSALYLCASRVKGTSGSNTQYFGPGTRLTVL.

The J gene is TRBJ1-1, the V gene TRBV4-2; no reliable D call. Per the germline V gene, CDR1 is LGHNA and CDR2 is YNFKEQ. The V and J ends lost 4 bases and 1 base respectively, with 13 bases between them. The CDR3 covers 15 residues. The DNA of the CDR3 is TGTGCCAGCAGCCCACTAGGACTGACGAACACTGAAGCTTTCTTT. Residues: CASSPLGLTNTEAFF.

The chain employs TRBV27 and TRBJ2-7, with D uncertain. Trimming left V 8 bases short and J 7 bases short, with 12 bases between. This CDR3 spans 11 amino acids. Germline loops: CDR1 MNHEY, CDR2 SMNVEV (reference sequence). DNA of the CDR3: TGTGCCAGCGGGCAATGGAAGGAGCAGTACTTC. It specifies CASGQWKEQYF.

The CDR3 nucleotides read TGCAGCGTTGAAGAGGTGAGGGACGGTCGTTCCTACGAGCAGTACTTC. Translating it yields CSVEEVRDGRSYEQYF. This sequence joins TRBV29-1 and TRBJ2-7, with D possibly being TRBD1 or TRBD2 (5 bases each). This CDR3 has 16 residues. V lost 0 bases and J lost 1, with 16 bases in between. Germline values: CDR1 SQVTM, CDR2 ANQGSEA.

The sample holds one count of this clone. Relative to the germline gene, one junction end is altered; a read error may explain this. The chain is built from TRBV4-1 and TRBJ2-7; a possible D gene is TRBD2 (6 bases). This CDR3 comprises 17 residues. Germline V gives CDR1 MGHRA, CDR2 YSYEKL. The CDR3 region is CASSQDGGVAPAYEQHF. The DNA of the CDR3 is TGCGCCAGCAGCCAAGATGGCGGGGTAGCGCCAGCCTACGAGCAGCACTTC.

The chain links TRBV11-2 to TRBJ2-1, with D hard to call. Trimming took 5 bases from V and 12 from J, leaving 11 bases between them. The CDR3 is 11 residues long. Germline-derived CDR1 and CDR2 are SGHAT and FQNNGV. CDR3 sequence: CASSPLRRQFF. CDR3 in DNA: TGTGCCAGCAGCCCCCTCCGGCGGCAGTTCTTC.

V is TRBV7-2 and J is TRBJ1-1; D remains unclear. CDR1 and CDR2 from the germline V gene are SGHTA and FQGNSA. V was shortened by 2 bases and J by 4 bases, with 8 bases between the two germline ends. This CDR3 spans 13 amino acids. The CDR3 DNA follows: TGTGCCAGCAGCTTATACAAAGGCACTGAAGCTTTCTTT. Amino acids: CASSLYKGTEAFF.

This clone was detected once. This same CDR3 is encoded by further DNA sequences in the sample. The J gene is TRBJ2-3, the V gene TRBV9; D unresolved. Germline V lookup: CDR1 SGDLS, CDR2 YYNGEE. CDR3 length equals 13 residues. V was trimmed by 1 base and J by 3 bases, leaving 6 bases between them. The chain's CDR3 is CASSVMSTDTQYF. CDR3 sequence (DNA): TGTGCCAGCAGCGTAATGTCAACAGATACGCAGTATTTT.

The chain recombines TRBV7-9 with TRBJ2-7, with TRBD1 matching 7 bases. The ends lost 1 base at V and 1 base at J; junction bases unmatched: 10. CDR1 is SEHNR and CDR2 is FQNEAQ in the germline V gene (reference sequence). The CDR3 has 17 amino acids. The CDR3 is CASSLGSEGAKSYEQYF. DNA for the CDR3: TGTGCCAGCAGCTTAGGTTCTGAGGGGGCGAAGTCCTACGAGCAGTACTTC.

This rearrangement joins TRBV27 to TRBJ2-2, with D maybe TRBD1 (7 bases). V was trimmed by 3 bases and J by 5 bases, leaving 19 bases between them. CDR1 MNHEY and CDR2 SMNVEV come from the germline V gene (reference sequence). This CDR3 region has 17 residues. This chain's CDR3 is CASSLGIQGRNTGELFF. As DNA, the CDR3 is TGTGCCAGCAGTTTGGGGATACAGGGGAGGAATACCGGGGAGCTGTTTTTT.

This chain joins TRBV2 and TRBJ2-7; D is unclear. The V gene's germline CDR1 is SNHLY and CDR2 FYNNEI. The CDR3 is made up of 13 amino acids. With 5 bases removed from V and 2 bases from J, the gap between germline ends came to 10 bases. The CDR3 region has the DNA TGTGCCAGCAGTTTACGATTGGCCTACGAGCAGTACTTC. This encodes CASSLRLAYEQYF.